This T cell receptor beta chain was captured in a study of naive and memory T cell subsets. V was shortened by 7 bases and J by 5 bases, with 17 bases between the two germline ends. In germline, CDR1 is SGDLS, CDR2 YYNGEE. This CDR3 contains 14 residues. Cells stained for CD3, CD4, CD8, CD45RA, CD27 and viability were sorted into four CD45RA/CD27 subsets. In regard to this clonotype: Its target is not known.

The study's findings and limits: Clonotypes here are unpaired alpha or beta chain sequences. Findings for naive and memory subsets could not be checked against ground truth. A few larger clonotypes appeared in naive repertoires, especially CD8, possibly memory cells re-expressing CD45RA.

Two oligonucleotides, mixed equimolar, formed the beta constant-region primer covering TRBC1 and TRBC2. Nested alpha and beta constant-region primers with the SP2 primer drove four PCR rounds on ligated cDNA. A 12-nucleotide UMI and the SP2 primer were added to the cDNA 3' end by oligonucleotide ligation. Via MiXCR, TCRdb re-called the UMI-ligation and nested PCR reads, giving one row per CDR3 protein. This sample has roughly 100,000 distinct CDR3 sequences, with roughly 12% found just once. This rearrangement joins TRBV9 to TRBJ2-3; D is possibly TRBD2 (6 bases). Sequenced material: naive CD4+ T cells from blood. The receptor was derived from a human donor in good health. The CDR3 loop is CASRAGNRGDTQYF. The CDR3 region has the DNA TGTGCCAGCCGTGCGGGAAACCGGGGAGATACGCAGTATTTT.